This T cell receptor beta chain was identified during a study of T cell repertoires in cytomegalovirus infection. Via MiXCR, TCRdb re-called the reads, giving one row per CDR3 protein. The data contain around 43,000 distinct CDR3 sequences, approximately 22% of them seen just once; the ten biggest clones take up roughly 18%. There are a few counts of this clonotype. Its antigen is unidentified. The sequencing input was PBMCs, sequenced either directly or after in vitro stimulation (not recorded which). This clonotype was obtained from a human donor in good health (CMV status not recorded). Some clones in this sample may be carry-over from other donors' samples.

For the CDR3, the DNA is TGTGCCAGCGGGGGGGACAGATTCTACGAGCAGTACTTC. This gives the protein CASGGDRFYEQYF. The chain employs TRBV2 and TRBJ2-7; D possibly uses TRBD1 or TRBD2 (7 bases each). Looked up from germline, CDR1 is SNHLY and CDR2 is FYNNEI. This CDR3 has 13 residues. Trimming cost V 8 bases and J 3 bases, with 14 bases left between them.